Described below is a single T cell receptor beta chain sequence and its context. No antigen is known for it. The CDR3 consists of 15 residues. From germline, CDR1 is SGHTA and CDR2 FQGNSA. Trimming left V 6 bases short and J 11 bases short, with 25 bases between. The sample comes from a study of shared clonotypes between healthy human individuals. In the study overall: Donors were two women and a few men aged 18 to 49. Plates per donor: three CD4 naive, three CD4 memory, two CD8 naive, one CD8 memory.

The protocol was immunoSEQ multiplex PCR, while the TCRdb copy is restricted to in-frame clones and leaves out a portion. The sample includes some 2.3 million clones, roughly 93% of them seen just once. Points from the study as a whole: The four-donor shared clonotypes exceeded non-shared clonotypes in generation probability, with non-shared ones scoring lower. Larger estimated richness was generally recorded for naive subsets relative to memory subsets.

The chain links TRBV7-2 to TRBJ1-2; D uncertain. Input material: naive CD4+ T cells from PBMCs. Subset reported: CD45RA+ positively selected. The origin of this receptor is a man between 18 and 35 years old in good health. Some clones in this sample may be carry-over from other donors' samples. The CDR3 nucleotides read TGTGCCAGCAGGCTAGAGCCGAGGACGGTGGCGGGTTACACCTTC. It encodes CASRLEPRTVAGYTF.